The 17 T cell receptor beta chains below come from one sample, sequenced in a study of post-analysis software for immune sequencing data (dated by TCRdb to 2014 to 2015). Results the study describes overall, beyond this receptor: Patients showed significantly higher frequencies than controls for about 5 TRBV segments, among them TRBV5-6, TRBV5-1 and TRBV20-1.

Libraries were prepared through PCR. The reads were generated on an Illumina HiSeq 2500. To reduce PCR and sequencing biases, unique molecular identifiers were incorporated into the TCR beta cDNA libraries. Using fastp at Q25 and MiXCR, TCRdb reprocessed the public reads and kept productive beta chains. Merged by CDR3 protein, the rows form single entries marked with the most common genes and DNA. The sample records 600,000 to 750,000 distinct CDR3 sequences, approximately 60% of which are singletons. 10% to 12% of the sample belongs to the ten largest clones. The antigens these receptors bind are not known. Specimen: blood. Receptor source: a girl aged 2 to 9 with multiple sclerosis.

This clonotype has a handful of counts. This chain connects TRBV7-3 to TRBJ2-7; no reliable D call. CDR3 size: 14 residues. With 0 bases removed from V and 2 bases from J, the gap between germline ends came to 8 bases. Germline V gene data show CDR1 as SGHTA and CDR2 as FQGTGA. The DNA of the CDR3 is TGTGCCAGCAGCTTAACGGCGAGCGCCTACGAGCAGTACTTC. Protein product: CASSLTASAYEQYF.

This clonotype was seen just once. The chain links TRBV6-5 to TRBJ2-7; D not resolved. Germline values: CDR1 MNHEY, CDR2 SVGAGI. With 2 bases removed from V and 3 bases from J, the gap between germline ends came to 11 bases. The CDR3 extends over 14 amino acids. CDR3 sequence reads: CASSYSKGSYEQYF. The CDR3 region has the DNA TGTGCCAGCAGTTACAGCAAGGGTAGCTACGAGCAGTACTTC.

The chain joins TRBV7-2 to TRBJ2-1; no definite D call. CDR1 is SGHTA, CDR2 FQGNSA, per germline. Trimming shortened V by 1 base and J by 9 bases, and 10 bases separated the two germline ends. The length of the CDR3 is 13 residues. CDR3 sequence: CASSLEEQLEQFF. CDR3 coding DNA: TGTGCCAGCAGCTTAGAGGAACAGCTTGAGCAGTTCTTC.

The chain carries TRBV20-1 and TRBJ2-7; 9 bases fit TRBD1. The CDR3 spans 16 residues. With 3 bases clipped from V and 4 bases from J, the junction kept 13 bases outside the gene matches. Per germline, CDR1 DFQATT and CDR2 SNEGSKA (reference sequence). CDR3 nucleotide sequence: TGCAGTGCTAGTCCGAGGAGGACAGGGGAAGTGTACGAGCAGTACTTC. Translating it yields CSASPRRTGEVYEQYF.

This chain links TRBV4-3 with TRBJ1-2; 7 bases are a match to TRBD1. With 1 base clipped from V and 5 bases from J, the junction kept 13 bases outside the gene matches. CDR3 size: 17 residues. Germline V gives CDR1 LGHNA, CDR2 YSLEER. CDR3 in amino acids: CASSQVTGRRVYYGYTF. The CDR3 DNA follows: TGCGCCAGCAGCCAAGTGACAGGGAGACGGGTTTATTATGGCTACACCTTC.

The V call is TRBV27, the J call TRBJ1-1; no firm D call. The length of the CDR3 is 17 residues. Between the trimmed V and J ends, which lost 2 bases and 2 bases, there was a span of 18 bases. Germline lookup yields CDR1 MNHEY and CDR2 SMNVEV (reference sequence). CDR3 region: CASSLTSDRLKNTEAFF. The CDR3, as DNA: TGTGCCAGCAGTTTAACTTCAGACCGCTTAAAAAACACTGAAGCTTTCTTT.

The rearrangement uses TRBV4-3 and TRBJ2-1; TRBD2 matches at 12 bases. Germline V gene sequence: CDR1 LGHNA, CDR2 YSLEER. V shed 1 base and J 8 bases; nucleotides not matched to a gene: 6. This CDR3 region has 16 residues. CDR3 sequence reads: CASSQGASGGGHEQFF. The DNA of the CDR3 is TGCGCCAGCAGCCAAGGGGCTAGCGGGGGGGGCCATGAGCAGTTCTTC.

The chain links TRBV6-1 to TRBJ2-7; D possibly corresponds to TRBD1 (6 bases). The CDR3 is 17 amino acids. The germline CDR1 and CDR2 sequences are MNHNS and SASEGT. Trimming removed 10 bases from V and 1 base from J, with 26 bases in between. The CDR3 nucleotides read TGTGCCACTTCAAAGGGGGTTGGGGGCCTTAATTCCTACGAGCAGTACTTC. It codes for CATSKGVGGLNSYEQYF.

This clonotype appeared once. The chain combines TRBV6-5 with TRBJ2-6, with 8 bases aligning to TRBD2. This CDR3 contains 17 residues. Germline assignment: CDR1 MNHEY and CDR2 SVGAGI. Germline trimming cut 2 bases from V and 0 bases from J; bases unmatched to any gene: 3. The CDR3 region is CASSYERGISGANVLTF. The CDR3 region has the DNA TGTGCCAGCAGTTACGAGCGGGGGATCTCTGGGGCCAACGTCCTGACTTTC.

The V gene is TRBV3-1, the J gene TRBJ2-1; D is unclear. Germline CDR1 and CDR2: LGHDT and YNNKEL (reference sequence). The germline V and J ends were trimmed by 0 bases and 0 bases, with 12 bases remaining between them. The CDR3 covers 17 residues. CDR3 coding DNA: TGTGCCAGCAGCCAAGAATCGCGCCCGAGCTCCTACAATGAGCAGTTCTTC. Protein: CASSQESRPSSYNEQFF.

The rearrangement joins TRBV5-6 to TRBJ2-5; TRBD1 agrees at 9 bases. Trimming took 3 bases from V and 5 from J; bases not matched to a gene: 8. Germline CDR1 and CDR2: SGHDT and YYEEEE. This CDR3 has 15 residues. This CDR3 is CASSSDRGLSETQYF. CDR3 DNA: TGTGCCAGCAGCTCGGACAGGGGATTGAGTGAGACCCAGTACTTC.

The chain links TRBV29-1 to TRBJ2-7; tentative D call: TRBD1 (6 bases). The CDR3 runs 14 residues. Germline CDR1 and CDR2: SQVTM and ANQGSEA. Trimming stripped 4 bases from V and 2 bases from J, with 15 bases between. The CDR3 loop reads CSVGEGGSAYEQYF. DNA for the CDR3: TGCAGCGTTGGGGAAGGGGGTTCCGCCTACGAGCAGTACTTC.

The rearrangement uses TRBV7-2 and TRBJ1-5, with no clear D. The CDR3 runs to 13 residues. V lost 5 bases to trimming and J lost 11 bases, with 16 bases between them. CDR1 is SGHTA, CDR2 FQGNSA, per germline. DNA for the CDR3: TGTGCCAGCAGCCCCGCGGGCGGCAGCACCCAGCATTTT. Amino acids: CASSPAGGSTQHF. Based on the CDR3 plus reference TRBV7-2 and TRBJ1-5, the full variable domain is GAGVSQSPSNKVTEKGKDVELRCDPISGHTALYWYRQSLGQGLEFLIYFQGNSAPDKSGLPSDRFSAERTGGSVSTLTIQRTQQEDSAVYLCASSPAGGSTQHFGDGTRLSIL.

The chain has TRBV20-1 and TRBJ1-2; TRBD1 matches 10 bases. V lost 3 bases to trimming and J lost 4 bases; unmatched junction nucleotides: 8. CDR3 length equals 15 residues. Germline V gene data show CDR1 as DFQATT and CDR2 as SNEGSKA (reference sequence). The CDR3 DNA reads as TGCAGTGCTAGCGCCGAGGGACAGGGGCGCTATGGCTACACCTTC. The encoded protein is CSASAEGQGRYGYTF.

The CDR3 region has the DNA TGTGCCAGCAGTGGGTTGGGCGAGAACACCGGGGAGCTGTTTTTT. This gives the protein CASSGLGENTGELFF. The chain links TRBV2 to TRBJ2-2, with no clear D. The CDR3 runs 15 residues. Trimming stripped 4 bases from V and 1 base from J, with 10 bases between. Germline V CDR1 and CDR2: SNHLY, FYNNEI.

This clonotype was recorded a few times. This sequence joins TRBV5-1 and TRBJ2-7; D remains ambiguous. The germline CDR1 and CDR2 sequences are SGHRS and YFSETQ. The CDR3 totals 14 residues. V was pared by 4 bases and J by 4 bases, with 15 bases between. The CDR3 sequence is CASSPRTQRYEQYF. The CDR3 nucleotides read TGCGCCAGCAGCCCCCGGACCCAACGGTACGAGCAGTACTTC.

This clonotype occurred a few times. The chain is built from TRBV6-2 or TRBV6-3 and TRBJ2-1, with D possibly TRBD1 on 5 matching bases. The CDR3 loop spans 11 amino acids. Trimming took 8 bases from V and 6 from J, leaving 8 bases between them. Germline CDR1 reads MNHEY; CDR2 reads SVGEGT. Here the CDR3 reads CASFDSNEQFF. The DNA for the CDR3 is TGTGCCAGCTTTGACAGCAATGAGCAGTTCTTC.